The 24 T cell receptor beta chains reported below all come from one sample, sequenced in a study of a mutant IDH1 vaccine in newly diagnosed glioma. What these receptors recognize is not known. Produced via immunoSEQ multiplex PCR; TCRdb's table is partial and in-frame only. This sample has tens of thousands of clones; nearly 90% occur once, and the top ten carry around 5.7%. Time point given: week 11, during vaccination. Every single dose of the vaccine, 300 ug of mutant IDH1 20-mer peptide, came with topical imiquimod. The specimen was PBMCs, collected from a glioma patient whose treatment included an IDH1 peptide vaccine. All receptors derive from a woman aged 40-49 years with glioma.

This rearrangement joins TRBV10-3 to TRBJ1-5; D remains ambiguous. Trimming removed 10 bases from V and 3 bases from J, with 16 bases in between. The CDR3 spans 14 residues. Germline V gene data show CDR1 as ENHRY and CDR2 as SYGVKD. The CDR3, as DNA: TGTGCCACCGGGGAAGACAAGTACAATCAGCCCCAGCATTTT. It specifies CATGEDKYNQPQHF.

As DNA, the CDR3 is TGTGCCAGCAGCATCCTCGGGGAGGTGAACACTGAAGCTTTCTTT. This encodes CASSILGEVNTEAFF. The rearrangement joins TRBV6-5 to TRBJ1-1, with no clear D. V dropped 6 bases and J dropped 0 bases, with 14 bases sitting between them. The CDR3 runs 15 residues. Germline V gene sequence: CDR1 MNHEY, CDR2 SVGAGI.

The gene calls are TRBV9 and TRBJ2-6, with 7 bases aligning to TRBD1. V gave up 2 bases and J gave up 4 bases; unmatched junction bases: 15. The germline CDR1 and CDR2 sequences are SGDLS and YYNGEE. The CDR3 loop spans 19 amino acids. CDR3 amino acids: CASSVTEGAGRWGANVLTF. DNA of the CDR3: TGTGCCAGCAGCGTGACCGAGGGGGCGGGCCGTTGGGGGGCCAACGTCCTGACTTTC.

The chain links TRBV4-1 to TRBJ2-3; weak D call: TRBD2 (5 bases). CDR3 length equals 10 residues. Trimming cost V 11 bases and J 7 bases, with 10 bases left between them. The germline gives CDR1 MGHRA, CDR2 YSYEKL. DNA for the CDR3: TGCGCCGCGGGTACATATACGCAGTATTTT. Translating it yields CAAGTYTQYF.

This chain connects TRBV9 to TRBJ1-3, with unresolved D. Germline CDR1 SGDLS, CDR2 YYNGEE. Between the trimmed V and J ends, which lost 3 bases and 2 bases, there was a span of 9 bases. The CDR3 loop spans 14 amino acids. The CDR3 bases are TGTGCCAGCAGCGGCCGGGAGCCTGGAAACACCATATATTTT. Translated, it gives CASSGREPGNTIYF.

V is TRBV6-1 and J is TRBJ1-5; 8 bases map to TRBD1. This CDR3 region has 14 residues. Germline CDR1 is MNHNS and CDR2 is SASEGT. V trimming: 5 bases; J trimming: 2 bases; junction bases outside the gene matches: 2. The CDR3 here is CASSSGQGNQPQHF. CDR3 DNA: TGTGCCAGCAGTTCGGGACAGGGCAATCAGCCCCAGCATTTT.

The V call is TRBV6-5, the J call TRBJ2-7; D possibly corresponds to TRBD1 (5 bases). There are 15 residues in the CDR3. The V and J ends lost 0 bases and 0 bases respectively, with 9 bases between them. The V gene's germline CDR1 is MNHEY and CDR2 SVGAGI. The CDR3 reads CASSYSAGPSYEQYF. CDR3 coding DNA: TGTGCCAGCAGTTACTCAGCAGGGCCCTCCTACGAGCAGTACTTC.

V and J are TRBV6-5 and TRBJ1-1; D unresolved. This CDR3 contains 14 residues. V lost 5 bases and J lost 3, with 13 bases in between. CDR1 is MNHEY and CDR2 is SVGAGI in the germline V gene. CDR3 region: CASSRERGYTEAFF. The CDR3 coding sequence is TGTGCCAGCAGTAGGGAGAGAGGTTACACTGAAGCTTTCTTT.

The J gene is TRBJ1-2, the V gene TRBV5-6, with no clear D. This CDR3 is built from 14 residues. CDR1 is SGHDT and CDR2 is YYEEEE in the germline V gene. The V end lost 0 bases, the J end lost 5 bases, and 11 bases lay between the germline ends. The CDR3 bases are TGTGCCAGCAGCTTGGAGGCAGCTCATTATGGCTACACCTTC. Translated, it gives CASSLEAAHYGYTF. The full variable domain, in which reference TRBV5-6 and TRBJ1-2 provide the parts outside the CDR3, is DAGVTQSPTHLIKTRGQQVTLRCSPKSGHDTVSWYQQALGQGPQFIFQYYEEEERQRGNFPDRFSGHQFPNYSSELNVNALLLGDSALYLCASSLEAAHYGYTFGSGTRLTVV.

The DNA of the CDR3 is TGTGCCTGGAAGTGGTGGGGGGAGAATACTGAAGCTTTCTTT. This translates into CAWKWWGENTEAFF. The rearrangement joins TRBV30 to TRBJ1-1, with D perhaps TRBD1 (5 bases). Germline assignment: CDR1 GTSNPN and CDR2 SVGIG (reference sequence). V was cut by 4 bases and J by 5 bases, with 17 bases left in between. CDR3 length: 14 residues. Filled out from reference TRBV30 and TRBJ1-1, the complete variable domain reads SQTIHQWPATLVQPVGSPLSLECTVEGTSNPNLYWYRQAAGRGLQLLFYSVGIGQISSEVPQNLSASRPQDRQFILSSKKLLLSDSGFYLCAWKWWGENTEAFFGQGTRLTVV.

V usage is TRBV27 and J usage is TRBJ2-5; D is possibly TRBD1 (6 bases). Trimming removed 6 bases from V and 0 bases from J, with 8 bases in between. The CDR3 runs to 13 residues. CDR1 and CDR2 (germline): MNHEY, SMNVEV (reference sequence). The CDR3 is CASRDRNQETQYF. The CDR3 nucleotides are TGTGCCAGCAGAGACAGGAACCAAGAGACCCAGTACTTC.

The chain is built from TRBV7-2 and TRBJ2-1; 10 bases fit TRBD2. The CDR3 length is 15 residues. Trimming cost V 5 bases and J 6 bases; bases outside gene matches: 7. Germline lookup yields CDR1 SGHTA and CDR2 FQGNSA. The CDR3 nucleotides read TGTGCCAGCAGCCGCGTCGGGACTAGCGCCAATGAGCAGTTCTTC. Amino acid sequence: CASSRVGTSANEQFF.

The CDR3 sequence is CASSLGTGNTEAFF. CDR3 DNA sequence: TGTGCCAGCAGTTTGGGGACAGGGAACACTGAAGCTTTCTTT. V usage is TRBV28 and J usage is TRBJ1-1, with TRBD1 matching 8 bases. CDR3 size: 14 residues. Germline V lookup: CDR1 MDHEN, CDR2 SYDVKM. V gave up 3 bases and J gave up 1 base; unmatched junction bases: 1.

V is TRBV29-1 and J is TRBJ2-2, with 8 bases that match TRBD1. The CDR3 length is 14 residues. V trimming: 6 bases; J trimming: 4 bases; junction bases outside the gene matches: 7. Per the germline V gene, CDR1 is SQVTM and CDR2 is ANQGSEA. For the CDR3, the DNA is TGCAGCGTCCAGACAGGGGCAGCCACCGGGGAGCTGTTTTTT. Amino acid sequence: CSVQTGAATGELFF.

The V and J genes are TRBV4-1 and TRBJ2-7; TRBD2 aligns across 7 bases. With 2 bases clipped from V and 4 bases from J, the junction kept 8 bases outside the gene matches. Looked up from germline, CDR1 is MGHRA and CDR2 is YSYEKL. The CDR3 contains 15 residues. The CDR3 coding sequence is TGCGCCAGCAGCCAAAGAGCAGCGGGGCCATACGAGCAGTACTTC. It codes for CASSQRAAGPYEQYF.

V is TRBV7-9 and J is TRBJ2-7; TRBD1 matches at 7 bases. The germline CDR1 and CDR2 sequences are SEHNR and FQNEAQ (reference sequence). This CDR3 has 13 amino acids. Unmatched junction bases numbered 7, after V lost 4 bases and J lost 7 bases. CDR3 nucleotides: TGTGCCAGCAGCTCCGGACAGGATTGGGAGCAGTACTTC. Translating it yields CASSSGQDWEQYF.

This chain uses TRBV5-8 with TRBJ1-2, with a weak D call TRBD1 (6 bases). Germline V lookup: CDR1 SGHTS, CDR2 YDEGEE. The CDR3 sequence is 15 residues long. Trimming removed 2 bases at V and 4 bases at J, with 15 bases between. The CDR3 sequence is CASSFPVGASYGYTF. The CDR3, as DNA: TGTGCCAGCAGCTTCCCCGTGGGGGCCAGCTATGGCTACACCTTC.

This clone was picked up one time. The chain has TRBV2 and TRBJ1-2, with D possibly matching TRBD1 (5 bases). Trimming removed 3 bases from V and 2 bases from J, with 10 bases in between. The length of the CDR3 is 14 residues. Germline V gene lookup returns CDR1 SNHLY and CDR2 FYNNEI. CDR3 sequence reads: CASSEARGNYGYTF. The CDR3 DNA sequence: TGTGCCAGCAGTGAGGCGCGGGGCAACTATGGCTACACCTTC.

This clone has only one observation. This chain connects TRBV2 to TRBJ1-4; D is ambiguous. With 5 bases removed from V and 8 bases from J, the gap between germline ends came to 6 bases. The germline CDR1 and CDR2 sequences are SNHLY and FYNNEI. CDR3 size: 11 residues. The CDR3 reads CASSSREKLFF. CDR3 in DNA: TGTGCCAGCAGTAGTAGGGAAAAACTGTTTTTT. The variable domain in full, completed from reference TRBV2 and TRBJ1-4, reads EPEVTQTPSHQVTQMGQEVILRCVPISNHLYFYWYRQILGQKVEFLVSFYNNEISEKSEIFDDQFSVERPDGSNFTLKIRSTKLEDSAMYFCASSSREKLFFGSGTQLSVL.

V gene TRBV7-2 combines with J gene TRBJ1-5; 9 bases fit TRBD1. This CDR3 contains 17 residues. Germline CDR1 reads SGHTA; CDR2 reads FQGNSA. J lost 6 bases, V lost 1 base, and 10 bases had no gene match. CDR3 amino acids: CASSLDSGTGKVQPQHF. The CDR3 coding sequence is TGTGCCAGCAGCTTAGATAGTGGGACAGGGAAGGTTCAGCCCCAGCATTTT.

This clone is a singleton in its sample. This rearrangement joins TRBV9 to TRBJ1-2; D is undetermined. The CDR3 is 15 residues long. In germline, CDR1 is SGDLS, CDR2 YYNGEE. The V and J ends lost 0 bases and 6 bases respectively, with 15 bases between them. The DNA for the CDR3 is TGTGCCAGCAGCGTAGGTGTGGGTCCACCAGATGGCTACACCTTC. Its protein product is CASSVGVGPPDGYTF.

The chain employs TRBV6-5 and TRBJ1-2; possibly TRBD1 for D (5 bases). This CDR3 has 14 residues. V shed 0 bases and J shed 2 bases, with 7 bases lying between them. CDR1 is MNHEY and CDR2 is SVGAGI in the germline V gene. The CDR3 DNA reads TGTGCCAGCAGTTACTCGGGACTAAACTATGGCTACACCTTC. Translated: CASSYSGLNYGYTF.

The chain employs TRBV4-2 and TRBJ2-3; D may match TRBD1 or TRBD2 (5 bases each). The V end lost 4 bases, the J end lost 6 bases, and 11 bases lay between the germline ends. The CDR3 is 13 amino acids. From germline, CDR1 is LGHNA and CDR2 YNFKEQ. The CDR3 sequence: CASSPGAPDTQYF. CDR3 nucleotide sequence: TGTGCCAGCAGCCCCGGGGCCCCGGATACGCAGTATTTT.

The J gene is TRBJ2-7, the V gene TRBV2; D is possibly TRBD2 (6 bases). Trimming cost V 6 bases and J 3 bases, with 12 bases left between them. The CDR3 runs to 13 residues. The V gene's germline CDR1 is SNHLY and CDR2 FYNNEI. CDR3 DNA: TGTGCCAGCAGCGGGGGAGAGGTCTACGAGCAGTACTTC. It yields the protein CASSGGEVYEQYF. The entire variable domain, with the rest obtained from reference TRBV2 and TRBJ2-7, is as follows: EPEVTQTPSHQVTQMGQEVILRCVPISNHLYFYWYRQILGQKVEFLVSFYNNEISEKSEIFDDQFSVERPDGSNFTLKIRSTKLEDSAMYFCASSGGEVYEQYFGPGTRLTVT.